These 10 T cell receptor beta chains came from one sample sequenced in a study of regulatory T cells in long-lasting Graves disease. Arm-PCR of CDR3 regions with iRepertoire HTBI primers generated TCR beta libraries. MiXCR, run by TCRdb on the multiplex PCR reads, gives a single entry per CDR3 protein. Altogether a few hundred thousand distinct CDR3 sequences are present, over 15% being singletons, with the ten largest covering roughly 27%. Documented time point: newly diagnosed GD, antithyroid drugs for less than 3 months. From RNA extracted from PBMCs, the TCR library was made. In addition, the sample was reused for a study of T cells in Graves' hyperthyroidism and ophthalmopathy.

Sequencing was performed on peripheral blood mononuclear cells (PBMCs), taken at new diagnosis, from a patient treated with antithyroid drugs. The receptors were sampled from a middle-aged man with Graves disease.

In this sample, this clonotype turned up a few times. The CDR3 region has the DNA TGTGCCAGTAGTATTGGGGACGGTTCCTACGAGCAGTACTTC. It translates to CASSIGDGSYEQYF. The J gene is TRBJ2-7, the V gene TRBV11-2; D possibly matches TRBD1 or TRBD2 (5 bases each). This CDR3 comprises 14 residues. V dropped 9 bases and J dropped 1 base, with 16 bases sitting between them. Germline V gene data show CDR1 as SGHAT and CDR2 as FQNNGV.

This clonotype was counted at least ten times. The chain employs TRBV7-8 and TRBJ2-2; D uncertain. Germline V lookup: CDR1 SGHVS, CDR2 FQNEAQ. With 4 bases removed from V and 2 bases from J, the gap between germline ends came to 5 bases. This CDR3 spans 13 amino acids. The CDR3 spells CASSSYNTGELFF. The CDR3 DNA sequence: TGTGCCAGCAGCTCTTATAACACCGGGGAGCTGTTTTTT.

This clonotype was counted at least ten times. The V call is TRBV6-9, the J call TRBJ2-5, with 9 bases identical to TRBD1. V gave up 4 bases and J gave up 1 base; unmatched junction bases: 4. CDR1 MNHGY and CDR2 SVAAGI come from the germline V gene. The CDR3 covers 15 residues. This CDR3 reads CASSSRTGAQETQYF. CDR3 coding DNA: TGTGCCAGCAGTTCCCGGACAGGGGCCCAAGAGACCCAGTACTTC.

This clonotype was counted many times. This chain uses TRBV24-1 with TRBJ2-3; TRBD1 aligns across 9 bases. The CDR3 is 20 amino acids. CDR1 is KGHDR, CDR2 SFDVKD, per germline. Losses at the gene ends were 5 bases for V and 0 bases for J; bases not matched to a gene: 17. In nucleotides, the CDR3 is TGTGCCACCAGTGTCAGCGGGACAGGGAGTTTATTGGGTAGCACAGATACGCAGTATTTT. Its translation is CATSVSGTGSLLGSTDTQYF.

V and J are TRBV9 and TRBJ1-5; 7 nucleotides line up with TRBD1. V shed 7 bases and J 6 bases; nucleotides not matched to a gene: 10. The CDR3 has 14 amino acids. Germline CDR1 and CDR2: SGDLS and YYNGEE. CDR3: CASRRQGWAQPQHF. The CDR3 nucleotides read TGTGCCAGCCGGCGACAGGGTTGGGCTCAGCCCCAGCATTTT.

J is TRBJ1-6 and V is TRBV4-1; no firm D call. Germline CDR1 is MGHRA and CDR2 is YSYEKL. Deletions cut 6 bases from V and 4 bases from J, with 10 bases between. The CDR3 runs 14 residues. The chain's CDR3 is CASRLISYNSPLHF. As DNA, the CDR3 is TGCGCCAGCAGACTCATCTCGTATAATTCACCCCTCCACTTT.

The rearrangement links TRBV7-9 to TRBJ1-3; a weak D match, TRBD1 (5 bases). The CDR3 spans 17 residues. Germline CDR1 SEHNR, CDR2 FQNEAQ (reference sequence). Between the trimmed V and J ends, which lost 4 bases and 4 bases, there was a span of 20 bases. The CDR3 DNA is TGTGCCAGCAGCTCGCGGACACCCCGTTCGTTGGGAAACACCATATATTTT. Translation gives CASSSRTPRSLGNTIYF.

CDR3 protein: CASRDADRVTGELFF. The DNA of the CDR3 is TGTGCCAGCAGAGATGCGGACAGGGTCACCGGGGAGCTGTTTTTT. This chain links TRBV28 with TRBJ2-2, with 8 bases aligning to TRBD1. CDR1 is MDHEN and CDR2 is SYDVKM in the germline V gene. J gave up 4 bases and V 6 bases, and 7 bases lay outside the gene matches. This CDR3 spans 15 amino acids.

This clonotype was counted many times. The V gene is TRBV19, the J gene TRBJ2-3; 8 bases agree with TRBD2. The ends lost 5 bases at V and 2 bases at J; junction bases unmatched: 15. Looked up from germline, CDR1 is LNHDA and CDR2 is SQIVND (reference sequence). The CDR3 length is 18 residues. The CDR3 DNA reads as TGTGCCAGTAGTCCACGGGGGACCGGGGGGGCCACCACAGATACGCAGTATTTT. It translates to CASSPRGTGGATTDTQYF.

This clonotype has at least ten counts. The chain recombines TRBV27 with TRBJ1-1, with D possibly being TRBD1 (6 bases). V was cut by 5 bases and J by 4 bases, with 17 bases left in between. Germline lookup yields CDR1 MNHEY and CDR2 SMNVEV (reference sequence). This CDR3 is 15 amino acids long. The CDR3 DNA is TGTGCCAGCAGTGCTCAAATGCCAGGGGTCACTGAAGCTTTCTTT. Its protein is CASSAQMPGVTEAFF.